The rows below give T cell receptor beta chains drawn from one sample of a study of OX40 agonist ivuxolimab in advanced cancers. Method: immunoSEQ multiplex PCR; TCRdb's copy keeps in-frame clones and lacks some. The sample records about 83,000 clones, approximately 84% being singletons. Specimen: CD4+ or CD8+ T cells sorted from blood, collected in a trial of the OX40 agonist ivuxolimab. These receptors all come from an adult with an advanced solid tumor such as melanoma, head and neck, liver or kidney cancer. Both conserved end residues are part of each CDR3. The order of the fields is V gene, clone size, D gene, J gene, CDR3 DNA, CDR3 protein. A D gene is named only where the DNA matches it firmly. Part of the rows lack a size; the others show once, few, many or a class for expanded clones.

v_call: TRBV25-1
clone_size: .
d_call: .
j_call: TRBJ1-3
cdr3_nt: TGTGCCAGCAGTGACATGGGTTCTGGAAACACCATATATTTT
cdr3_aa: CASSDMGSGNTIYF

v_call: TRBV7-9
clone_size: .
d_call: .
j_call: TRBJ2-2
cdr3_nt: TGTGCCAGCAGCCCGAAGGGAACTGGGAACACCGGGGAGCTGTTTTTT
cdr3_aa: CASSPKGTGNTGELFF

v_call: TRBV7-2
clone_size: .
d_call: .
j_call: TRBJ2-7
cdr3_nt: TGTGCCAGCAGCCTGGGACGGTACGAGCAGTACTTC
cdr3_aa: CASSLGRYEQYF

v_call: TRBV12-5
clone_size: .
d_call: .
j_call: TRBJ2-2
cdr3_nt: TGTGCTAGTGGGTTTGGGGTCGGGGACACCGGGGAGCTGTTTTTT
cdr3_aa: CASGFGVGDTGELFF

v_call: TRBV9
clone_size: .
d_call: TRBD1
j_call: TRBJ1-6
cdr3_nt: TGTGCCAGCACCCCGGGACAGCTACCTTCTAATTCACCCCTCCACTTT
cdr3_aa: CASTPGQLPSNSPLHF

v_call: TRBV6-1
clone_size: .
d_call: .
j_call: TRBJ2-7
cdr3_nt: TGTGCCAGCAGCCGCAGGGAGTATTACGAGCAGTACTTC
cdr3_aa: CASSRREYYEQYF

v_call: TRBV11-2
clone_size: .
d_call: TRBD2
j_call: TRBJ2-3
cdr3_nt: TGTGCCAGCAGCTTAAAGTCTGCTAGCGGATTTAGCACAGATACGCAGTATTTT
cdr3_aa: CASSLKSASGFSTDTQYF

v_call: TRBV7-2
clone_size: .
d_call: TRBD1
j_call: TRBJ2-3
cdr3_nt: TGTGCCAGCAGCTCCACAGGGGCGGCAGATACGCAGTATTTT
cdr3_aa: CASSSTGAADTQYF

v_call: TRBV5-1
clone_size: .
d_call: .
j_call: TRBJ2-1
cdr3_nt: TGCGCCAGCAGCAGAACAGGGGAGGTGAACAATGAGCAGTTCTTC
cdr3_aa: CASSRTGEVNNEQFF

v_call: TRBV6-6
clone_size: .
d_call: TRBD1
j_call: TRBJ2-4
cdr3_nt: TGTGCCAGCAGCCGTGAACAGGGGGCGGACATTCAGTACTTC
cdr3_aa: CASSREQGADIQYF

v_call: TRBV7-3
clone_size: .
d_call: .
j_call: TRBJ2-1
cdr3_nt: TGTGCCAGCAGCTTTGAGGCCAGCTCCTACAATGAGCAGTTCTTC
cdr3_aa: CASSFEASSYNEQFF

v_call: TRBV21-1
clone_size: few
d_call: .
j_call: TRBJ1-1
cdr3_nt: TGTGCCAGCAGCAAGGCGAGGAGGGGGCGGAACACTGAAGCTTTCTTT
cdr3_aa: CASSKARRGRNTEAFF

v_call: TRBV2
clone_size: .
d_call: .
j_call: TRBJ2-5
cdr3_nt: TGTGCCAGCAGCGACCTCGACAGGCGCCAAGAGACCCAGTACTTC
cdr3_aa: CASSDLDRRQETQYF

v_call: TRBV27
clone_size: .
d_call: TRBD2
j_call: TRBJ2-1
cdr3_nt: TGTGCCAGCAGCGACTACCGGGAGGGGTATGAGCAGTTCTTC
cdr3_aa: CASSDYREGYEQFF

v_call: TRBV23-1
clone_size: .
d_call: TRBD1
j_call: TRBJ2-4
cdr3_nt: TGCGCCAGCAGTCAATCTACCGGGACAGGGCTTAAAAACATTCAGTACTTC
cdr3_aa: CASSQSTGTGLKNIQYF

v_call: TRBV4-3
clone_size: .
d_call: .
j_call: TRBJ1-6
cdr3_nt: TGCGCCAGCAGCCAAGAAGGGCGAGGGATCTCCTATAATTCACCCCTCCACTTT
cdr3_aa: CASSQEGRGISYNSPLHF

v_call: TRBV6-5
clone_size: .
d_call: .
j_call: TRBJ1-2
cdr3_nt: TGTGCCAGCAGACGGACAGATGGGATCTATGGCTACACCTTC
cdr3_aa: CASRRTDGIYGYTF

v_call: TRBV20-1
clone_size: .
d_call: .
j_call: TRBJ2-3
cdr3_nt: TGCAGTGCTCCAACGACAGATACGCAGTATTTT
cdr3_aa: CSAPTTDTQYF

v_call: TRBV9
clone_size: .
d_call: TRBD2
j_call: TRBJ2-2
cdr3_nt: TGTGCCAGCAGCGTAGGGCTAGCGGGAGCCACCCGGGAGCTGTTTTTT
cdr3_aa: CASSVGLAGATRELFF

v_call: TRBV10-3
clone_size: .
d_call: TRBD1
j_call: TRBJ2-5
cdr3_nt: TGTGCCACCGGACAGGGGGAATGGGAAGAGACCCAGTACTTC
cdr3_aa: CATGQGEWEETQYF

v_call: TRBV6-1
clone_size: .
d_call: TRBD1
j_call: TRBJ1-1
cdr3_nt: TGTGCCAGCAGTTTACAGGGGGCCTCCACTGAAGCTTTCTTT
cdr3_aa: CASSLQGASTEAFF

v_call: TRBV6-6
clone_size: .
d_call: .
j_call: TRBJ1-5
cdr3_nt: TGTGCCAGCACCGGCCTGTTTAGCAATCAGCCCCAGCATTTT
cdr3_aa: CASTGLFSNQPQHF

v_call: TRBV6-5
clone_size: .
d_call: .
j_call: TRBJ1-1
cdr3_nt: TGTGCCAGCAGCCCAGGGGTCACTGAAGCTTTCTTT
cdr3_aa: CASSPGVTEAFF

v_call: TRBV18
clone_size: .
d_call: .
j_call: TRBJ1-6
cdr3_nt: TGTGCCAGCTCACCAGGGGAAGGGTATTCACCCCTCCACTTT
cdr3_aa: CASSPGEGYSPLHF

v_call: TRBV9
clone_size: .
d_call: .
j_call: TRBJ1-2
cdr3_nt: TGTGCCAGCCGAAGTGGGGGGTCCGGCTACACCTTC
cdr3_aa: CASRSGGSGYTF

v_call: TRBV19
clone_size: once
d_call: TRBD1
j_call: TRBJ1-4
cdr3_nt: TGTGCCAGTAGTGTGGGACAGACGAATGAAAAACTGTTTTTT
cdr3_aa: CASSVGQTNEKLFF

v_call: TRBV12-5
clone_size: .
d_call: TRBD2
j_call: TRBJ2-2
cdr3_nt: TGTGCTAGTGGGTGGTTGGAGCGGGGGTACACCGGGGAGCTGTTTTTT
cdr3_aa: CASGWLERGYTGELFF

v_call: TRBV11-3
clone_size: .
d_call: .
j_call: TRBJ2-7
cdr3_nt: TGTGCCAGCAGCCCCGTAGACCCCTACGAGCAGTACTTC
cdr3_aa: CASSPVDPYEQYF

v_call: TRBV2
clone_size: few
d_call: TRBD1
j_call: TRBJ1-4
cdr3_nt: TGTGCCAGCAGAATCCGGACAGGGGAAAAACTGTTTTTT
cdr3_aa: CASRIRTGEKLFF

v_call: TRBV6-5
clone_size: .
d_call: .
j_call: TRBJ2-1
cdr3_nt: TGTGCCAGCAGCCTTACTAGCTCCTACAATGAGCAGTTCTTC
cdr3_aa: CASSLTSSYNEQFF

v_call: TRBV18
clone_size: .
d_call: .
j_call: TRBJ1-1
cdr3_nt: TGTGCCAGCTCACCTCGACGGACTGAAGCTTTCTTT
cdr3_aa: CASSPRRTEAFF

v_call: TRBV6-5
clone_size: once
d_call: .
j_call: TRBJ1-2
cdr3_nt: TGTGCCAGCACGGCAGGGTACAGTGGCTACACCTTC
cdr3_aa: CASTAGYSGYTF

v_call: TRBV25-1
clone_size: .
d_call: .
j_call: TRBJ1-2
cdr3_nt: TGTGCCAGCAGTACCCCAACGACAGGAACTAAGCGCTACACCTTC
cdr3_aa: CASSTPTTGTKRYTF

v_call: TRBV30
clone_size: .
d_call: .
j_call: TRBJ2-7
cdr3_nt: TGTGCCTATACCAGGTCCGTAACCTACGAGCAGTACTTC
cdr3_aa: CAYTRSVTYEQYF

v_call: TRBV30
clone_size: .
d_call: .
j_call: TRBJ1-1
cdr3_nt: TGTGCCTGGAGTGTAGGGGGACGAACTGAAGCTTTCTTT
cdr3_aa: CAWSVGGRTEAFF

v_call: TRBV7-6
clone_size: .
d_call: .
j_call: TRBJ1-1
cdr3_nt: TGTGCCAGCAGCTTAGAAACGGCTAGTGATGAAGCTTTCTTT
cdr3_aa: CASSLETASDEAFF

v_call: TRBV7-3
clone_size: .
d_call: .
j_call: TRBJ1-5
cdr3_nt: TGTGCCAGCAGCTTAAACAGCCCAAGCAATCAGCCCCAGCATTTT
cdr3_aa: CASSLNSPSNQPQHF

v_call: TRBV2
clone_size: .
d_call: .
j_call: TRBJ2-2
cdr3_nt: TGTGCCAGCAGTGGCCGGACGAACACCGGGGAGCTGTTTTTT
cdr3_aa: CASSGRTNTGELFF

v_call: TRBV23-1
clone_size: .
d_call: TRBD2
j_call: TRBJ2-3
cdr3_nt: TGCGCCAGCAGTCTCCTGGGACTAGCCGGCACAGATACGCAGTATTTT
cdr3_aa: CASSLLGLAGTDTQYF

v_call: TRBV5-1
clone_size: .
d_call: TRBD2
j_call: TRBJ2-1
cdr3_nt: TGCGCCAGCAGCAATTTAGCGGGGGGATACTACAATGAGCAGTTCTTC
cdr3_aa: CASSNLAGGYYNEQFF

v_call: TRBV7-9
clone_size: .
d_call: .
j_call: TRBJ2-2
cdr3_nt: TGTGCCAGCAGCTTTGGGGGCTCGGGCGGGGAGCTGTTTTTT
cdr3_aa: CASSFGGSGGELFF

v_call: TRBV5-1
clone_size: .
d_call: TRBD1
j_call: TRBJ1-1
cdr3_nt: TGCGCCAGCAGCTCGGTGGGACAGGGAGGCACTGAAGCTTTCTTT
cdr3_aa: CASSSVGQGGTEAFF

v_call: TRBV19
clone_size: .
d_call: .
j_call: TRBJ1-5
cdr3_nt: TGTGCCAGTAGTATAGCGGGTCTCAGCAATCAGCCCCAGCATTTT
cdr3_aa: CASSIAGLSNQPQHF

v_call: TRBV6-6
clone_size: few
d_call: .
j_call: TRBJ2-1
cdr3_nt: TGTGCCATCACTCCAACCCGGAGCTCCTACAATGAGCAGTTCTTC
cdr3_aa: CAITPTRSSYNEQFF

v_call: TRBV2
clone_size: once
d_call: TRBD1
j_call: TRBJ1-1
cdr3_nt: TGTGCCAGCAGTGAATGGACAGGGGAGAACACTGAAGCTTTCTTT
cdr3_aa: CASSEWTGENTEAFF

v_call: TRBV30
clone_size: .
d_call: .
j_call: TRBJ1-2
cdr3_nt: TGTGCCTGGAGAACGGACGCCTTTCCGTATGGCTACACCTTC
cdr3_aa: CAWRTDAFPYGYTF

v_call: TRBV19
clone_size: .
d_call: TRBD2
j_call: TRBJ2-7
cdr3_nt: TGTGCCAGTAGTTCCCGGGGTAGCGGGATCTACGAGCAGTACTTC
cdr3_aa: CASSSRGSGIYEQYF

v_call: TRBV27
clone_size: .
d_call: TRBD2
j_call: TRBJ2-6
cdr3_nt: TGTGCCAGCAGTTTATCGGGGAGGGTCTCTGGGGCCAACGTCCTGACTTTC
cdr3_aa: CASSLSGRVSGANVLTF

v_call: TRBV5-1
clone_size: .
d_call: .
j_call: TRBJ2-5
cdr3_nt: TGCGCCAGCAGCTGGGTCGGGGGACAAGAGACCCAGTACTTC
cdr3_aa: CASSWVGGQETQYF

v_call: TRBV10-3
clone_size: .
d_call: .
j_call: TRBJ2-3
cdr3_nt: TGTGCCATCAGTGAAGGGGCGGCATCAGATACGCAGTATTTT
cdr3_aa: CAISEGAASDTQYF

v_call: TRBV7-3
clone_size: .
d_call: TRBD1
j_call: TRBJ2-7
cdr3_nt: TGTGCCAGCAGTAACGGACAGGGGACCTACGAGCAGTACTTC
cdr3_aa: CASSNGQGTYEQYF

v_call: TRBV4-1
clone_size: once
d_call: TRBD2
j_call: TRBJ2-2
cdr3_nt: TGCGCCAGCAGCCAGGGGACTAGCGGGGCCACCGGGGAGCTGTTTTTT
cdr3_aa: CASSQGTSGATGELFF

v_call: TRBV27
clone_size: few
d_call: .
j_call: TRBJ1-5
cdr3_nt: TGTGCCAGCGGCCCACGACGACAGCCCCAGCATTTT
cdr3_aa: CASGPRRQPQHF

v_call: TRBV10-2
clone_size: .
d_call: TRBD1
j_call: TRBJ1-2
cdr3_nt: TGCGCCAGCAGTGACGAACGGGACAGCCGGGGCTACACCTTC
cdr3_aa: CASSDERDSRGYTF

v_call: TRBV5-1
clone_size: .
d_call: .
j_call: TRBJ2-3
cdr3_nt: TGCGCCAGCAGCTTGGTAGTGGGAAGCACAGATACGCAGTATTTT
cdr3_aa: CASSLVVGSTDTQYF

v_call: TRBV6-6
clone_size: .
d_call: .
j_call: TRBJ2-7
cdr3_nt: TGTGCCAGCAGTTACGGCGCCAGTAATTACGAGCAGTACTTC
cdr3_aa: CASSYGASNYEQYF

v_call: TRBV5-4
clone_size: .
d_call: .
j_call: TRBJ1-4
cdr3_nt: TGTGCCAGCAGCCGATCGAGAGGGGACAATGAAAAACTGTTTTTT
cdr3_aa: CASSRSRGDNEKLFF

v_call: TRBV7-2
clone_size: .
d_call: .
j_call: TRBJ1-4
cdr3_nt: TGTGCCAGCAGCTTTGCCGGGACGCCTAATGAAAAACTGTTTTTT
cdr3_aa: CASSFAGTPNEKLFF

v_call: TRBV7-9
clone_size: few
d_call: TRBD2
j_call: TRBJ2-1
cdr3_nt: TGTGCCAGCAGCTCGCCCGGGACTAGCGGGAGAGGAACCTACAATGAGCAGTTCTTC
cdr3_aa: CASSSPGTSGRGTYNEQFF

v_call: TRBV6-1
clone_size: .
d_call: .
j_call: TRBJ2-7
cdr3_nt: TGTGCCAGCAGTCGGGACACCTACGAGCAGTACTTC
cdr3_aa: CASSRDTYEQYF